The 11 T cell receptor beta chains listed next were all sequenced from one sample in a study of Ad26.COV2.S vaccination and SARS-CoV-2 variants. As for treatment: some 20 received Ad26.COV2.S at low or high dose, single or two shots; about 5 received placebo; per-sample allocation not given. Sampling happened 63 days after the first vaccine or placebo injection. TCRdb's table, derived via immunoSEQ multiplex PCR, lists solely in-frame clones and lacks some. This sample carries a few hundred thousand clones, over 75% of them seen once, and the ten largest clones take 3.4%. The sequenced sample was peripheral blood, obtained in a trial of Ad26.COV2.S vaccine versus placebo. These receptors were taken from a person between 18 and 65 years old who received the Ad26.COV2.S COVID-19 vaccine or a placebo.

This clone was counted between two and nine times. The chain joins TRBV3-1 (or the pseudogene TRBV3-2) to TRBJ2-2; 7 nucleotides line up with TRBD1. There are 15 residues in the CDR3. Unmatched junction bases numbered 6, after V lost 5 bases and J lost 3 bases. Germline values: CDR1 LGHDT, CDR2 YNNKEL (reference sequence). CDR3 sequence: CASSKPGQYTGELFF. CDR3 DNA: TGTGCCAGCAGCAAACCGGGACAGTACACCGGGGAGCTGTTTTTT.

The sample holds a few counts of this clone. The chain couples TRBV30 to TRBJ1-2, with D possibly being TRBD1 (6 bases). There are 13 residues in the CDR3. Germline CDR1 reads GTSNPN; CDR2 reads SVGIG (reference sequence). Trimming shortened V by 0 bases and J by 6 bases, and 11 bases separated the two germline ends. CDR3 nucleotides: TGTGCCTGGAGTGTTACAGGGATAGATGGCTACACCTTC. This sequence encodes CAWSVTGIDGYTF.

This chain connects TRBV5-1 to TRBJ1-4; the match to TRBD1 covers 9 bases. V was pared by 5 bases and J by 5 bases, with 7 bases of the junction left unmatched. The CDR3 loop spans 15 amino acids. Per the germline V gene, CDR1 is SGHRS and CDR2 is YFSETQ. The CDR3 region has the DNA TGCGCCAGCAGGCCCCGGGACAGGGCGAATGAAAAACTGTTTTTT. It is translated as CASRPRDRANEKLFF.

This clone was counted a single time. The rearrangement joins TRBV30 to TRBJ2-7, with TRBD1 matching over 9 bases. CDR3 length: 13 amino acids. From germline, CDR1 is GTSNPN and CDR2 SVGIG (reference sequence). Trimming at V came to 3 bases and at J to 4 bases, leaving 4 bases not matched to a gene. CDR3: CAWRIQGAYEQYF. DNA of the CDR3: TGTGCCTGGAGGATACAGGGGGCGTACGAGCAGTACTTC.

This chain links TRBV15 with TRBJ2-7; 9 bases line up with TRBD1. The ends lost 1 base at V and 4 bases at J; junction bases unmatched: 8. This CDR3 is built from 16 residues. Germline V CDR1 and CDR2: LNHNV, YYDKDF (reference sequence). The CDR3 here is CATSRGTGTGLYEQYF. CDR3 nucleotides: TGTGCCACCAGCAGAGGGACCGGGACAGGGCTTTACGAGCAGTACTTC.

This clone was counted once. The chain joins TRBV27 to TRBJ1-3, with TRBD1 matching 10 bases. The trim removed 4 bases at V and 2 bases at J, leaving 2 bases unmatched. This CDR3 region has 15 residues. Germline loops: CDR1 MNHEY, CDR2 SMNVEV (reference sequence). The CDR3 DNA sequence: TGTGCCAGCAGTTACGGACAGGGGGCTGGAAACACCATATATTTT. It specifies CASSYGQGAGNTIYF.

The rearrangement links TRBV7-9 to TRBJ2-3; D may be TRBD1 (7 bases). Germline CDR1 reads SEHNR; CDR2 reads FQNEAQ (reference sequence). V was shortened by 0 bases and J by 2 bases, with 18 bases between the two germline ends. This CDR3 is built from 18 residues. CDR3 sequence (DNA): TGTGCCAGCAGCTTAGCGCCCTCAGGGGGGAAATCCACAGATACGCAGTATTTT. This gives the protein CASSLAPSGGKSTDTQYF.

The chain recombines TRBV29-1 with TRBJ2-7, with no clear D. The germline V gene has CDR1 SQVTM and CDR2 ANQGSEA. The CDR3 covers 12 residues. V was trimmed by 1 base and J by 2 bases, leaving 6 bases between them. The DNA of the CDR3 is TGCAGCGTTGAAGGGGATGCCTACGAGCAGTACTTC. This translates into CSVEGDAYEQYF.

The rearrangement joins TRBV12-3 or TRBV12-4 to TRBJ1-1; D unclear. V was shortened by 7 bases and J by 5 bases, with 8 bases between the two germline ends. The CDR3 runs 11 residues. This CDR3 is CASTRGTEAFF. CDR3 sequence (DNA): TGTGCCAGCACCCGTGGGACTGAAGCTTTCTTT.

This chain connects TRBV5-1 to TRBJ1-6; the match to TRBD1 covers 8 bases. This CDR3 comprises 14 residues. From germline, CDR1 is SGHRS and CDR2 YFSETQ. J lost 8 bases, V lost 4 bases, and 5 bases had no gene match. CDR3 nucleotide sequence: TGCGCCAGCAGCCCCGGACAGGGCGATTCACCCCTCCACTTT. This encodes CASSPGQGDSPLHF. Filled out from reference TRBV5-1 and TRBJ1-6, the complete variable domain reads KAGVTQTPRYLIKTRGQQVTLSCSPISGHRSVSWYQQTPGQGLQFLFEYFSETQRNKGNFPGRFSGRQFSNSRSEMNVSTLELGDSALYLCASSPGQGDSPLHFGNGTRLTVT.

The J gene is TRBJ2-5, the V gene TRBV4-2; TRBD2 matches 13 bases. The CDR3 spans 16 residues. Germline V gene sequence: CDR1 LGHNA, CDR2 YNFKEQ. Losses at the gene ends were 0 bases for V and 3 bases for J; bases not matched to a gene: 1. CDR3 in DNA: TGTGCCAGCAGCCAAGATGGGACTAGCGGGGAAGAGACCCAGTACTTC. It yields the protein CASSQDGTSGEETQYF.